What follows describes a single T cell receptor beta chain. Antigen: not known. The sample belongs to a study of cytomegalovirus exposure and HLA in healthy donors. Study-wide findings and caveats: A previous analysis found most TCR beta V segments productive roughly 87% or roughly 30% of the time. The authors assumed roughly uniform sequencing depth across donors for presence/absence analyses.

PCR amplification relied on 60 Vbeta primers (plus 13 Jbeta primers). Profiling relied on immunoSEQ multiplex PCR, and the TCRdb table lists in-frame clones only, not all of them. The repertoire consists of 270,000 or so clones, with about nine tenths occurring once and the leading ten covering around 3.7%. Germline V gene lookup returns CDR1 SGHRS and CDR2 YFSETQ. This CDR3 is built from 16 residues. The junction had 9 bases not matched to a gene; V was cut back by 4 bases and J by 3 bases. The sequence was collected from a man in his forties or fifties in good health and CMV-seropositive. Sequencing was carried out using PBMCs. The J gene is TRBJ2-1, the V gene TRBV5-1, with TRBD2 matching over 8 bases. This CDR3 is CASSPRVAGGYNEQFF. The CDR3, as DNA: TGCGCCAGCAGCCCCCGTGTGGCGGGGGGCTACAATGAGCAGTTCTTC.